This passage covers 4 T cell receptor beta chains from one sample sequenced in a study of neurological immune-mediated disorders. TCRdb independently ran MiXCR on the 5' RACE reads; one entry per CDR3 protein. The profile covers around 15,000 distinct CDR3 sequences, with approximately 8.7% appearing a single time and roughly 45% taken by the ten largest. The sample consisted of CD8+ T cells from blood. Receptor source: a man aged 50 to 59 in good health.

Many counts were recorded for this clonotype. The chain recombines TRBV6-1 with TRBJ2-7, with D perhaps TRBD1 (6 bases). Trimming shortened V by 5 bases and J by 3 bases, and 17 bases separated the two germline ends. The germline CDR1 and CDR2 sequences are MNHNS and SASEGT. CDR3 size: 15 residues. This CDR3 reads CASSSTGSLVYEQYF. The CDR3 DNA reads TGTGCCAGCAGTTCCACAGGGAGCCTCGTCTACGAGCAGTACTTC.

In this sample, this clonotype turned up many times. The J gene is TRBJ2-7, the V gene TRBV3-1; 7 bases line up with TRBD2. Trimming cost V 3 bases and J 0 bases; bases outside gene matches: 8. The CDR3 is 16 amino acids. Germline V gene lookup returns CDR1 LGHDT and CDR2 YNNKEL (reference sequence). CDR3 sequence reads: CASSHKASGPSYEQYF. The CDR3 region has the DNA TGTGCCAGCAGCCATAAAGCTAGCGGCCCCTCCTACGAGCAGTACTTC.

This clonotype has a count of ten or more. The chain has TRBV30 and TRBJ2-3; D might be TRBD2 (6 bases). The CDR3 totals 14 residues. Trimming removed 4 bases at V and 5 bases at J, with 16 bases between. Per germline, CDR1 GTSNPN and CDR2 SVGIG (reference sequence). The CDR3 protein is CAWNHGGPQDTQYF. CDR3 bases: TGTGCCTGGAATCACGGGGGACCACAAGATACGCAGTATTTT.

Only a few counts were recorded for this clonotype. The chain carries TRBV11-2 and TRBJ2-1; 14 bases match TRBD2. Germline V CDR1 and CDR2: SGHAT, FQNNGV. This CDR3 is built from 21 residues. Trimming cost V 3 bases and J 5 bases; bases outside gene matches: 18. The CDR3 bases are TGTGCCAGCAGCTTCCTGGTCCCGGGACTAGCGGGAGAAAGGACGAACAATGAGCAGTTCTTC. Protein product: CASSFLVPGLAGERTNNEQFF.